Each of the 8 T cell receptor beta chains below was sequenced from the same sample in a study of naive and memory T cell subsets. Two oligonucleotides, mixed equimolar, formed the beta constant-region primer covering TRBC1 and TRBC2. TCRdb called the UMI-ligation and nested PCR reads again in MiXCR, with one record for every CDR3 protein. The table has 150,000 or so distinct CDR3 sequences, over 15% seen once. Sequencing was performed on naive CD4+ T cells from blood. All receptors come from a human donor in good health.

V usage is TRBV27 and J usage is TRBJ2-2, with 8 bases identical to TRBD1. CDR3 length: 16 amino acids. V gave up 10 bases and J gave up 3 bases; unmatched junction bases: 13. Germline CDR1 MNHEY, CDR2 SMNVEV (reference sequence). This CDR3 reads CATLTLTGDYTGELFF. The DNA of the CDR3 is TGTGCCACCCTTACCCTGACAGGGGATTACACCGGGGAGCTGTTTTTT.

V usage is TRBV29-1 and J usage is TRBJ2-3; D unresolved. CDR1 SQVTM and CDR2 ANQGSEA come from the germline V gene. The CDR3 runs 14 residues. Trimming removed 6 bases at V and 3 bases at J, with 16 bases between. DNA of the CDR3: TGCAGCGTAAAAACAGAAGGGCAGACAGATACGCAGTATTTT. Translating gives CSVKTEGQTDTQYF.

This clonotype was seen a handful of times. This rearrangement joins TRBV28 to TRBJ1-4; TRBD1 agrees at 7 bases. The V gene's germline CDR1 is MDHEN and CDR2 SYDVKM. V shed 5 bases, J shed 8 bases, and the junction held 11 bases outside the gene matches. The CDR3 loop spans 15 amino acids. The CDR3 DNA follows: TGTGCCAGCAGTCCGAGGGACAGCTTAAAGGAAAAACTGTTTTTT. It yields the protein CASSPRDSLKEKLFF.

This clonotype was observed a few times. V is TRBV20-1 and J is TRBJ2-7, with 13 bases aligning to TRBD2. In germline, CDR1 is DFQATT, CDR2 SNEGSKA (reference sequence). The CDR3 contains 19 residues. V lost 0 bases to trimming and J lost 3 bases; unmatched junction nucleotides: 14. DNA for the CDR3: TGCAGTGCTAGAGAAAAAAGACTAGCGGGAGGATCGCGTTACTACGAGCAGTACTTC. Translated, it gives CSAREKRLAGGSRYYEQYF.

This chain connects TRBV30 to TRBJ2-6, with D unresolved. This CDR3 has 15 amino acids. V was trimmed by 2 bases and J by 0 bases, leaving 8 bases between them. Germline V gives CDR1 GTSNPN, CDR2 SVGIG (reference sequence). The CDR3 is CAWSSRSSGANVLTF. CDR3 nucleotide sequence: TGTGCCTGGAGTTCTAGGAGCTCTGGGGCCAACGTCCTGACTTTC.

This clonotype was seen a handful of times. The chain has TRBV2 and TRBJ1-5; D uncertain. Trimming removed 6 bases at V and 7 bases at J, with 16 bases between. The CDR3 consists of 14 residues. The germline V gene encodes CDR1 SNHLY and CDR2 FYNNEI. In DNA form, the CDR3 reads TGTGCCAGCAGCCCAAGTGAGGGCAGGCAGCCCCAGCATTTT. This gives the protein CASSPSEGRQPQHF.

This clonotype came up a few times. The rearrangement links TRBV6-1 to TRBJ2-5; D gene unclear. V was pared by 3 bases and J by 5 bases, with 7 bases between. Germline V gives CDR1 MNHNS, CDR2 SASEGT. This CDR3 has 12 amino acids. This CDR3 is CASSESWETQYF. The CDR3, as DNA: TGTGCCAGCAGTGAGTCTTGGGAGACCCAGTACTTC.

This clonotype was counted a few times. V gene TRBV6-5 combines with J gene TRBJ1-2; D gene uncertain. This CDR3 comprises 15 residues. The V end lost 2 bases, the J end lost 4 bases, and 14 bases lay between the germline ends. The V gene's germline CDR1 is MNHEY and CDR2 SVGAGI. CDR3 nucleotide sequence: TGTGCCAGCAGTTACATGGGGAATCGACGCTATGGCTACACCTTC. Translating it yields CASSYMGNRRYGYTF.